This T cell receptor (beta chain) appears in the sequencing data of a study of blood T cell repertoires in COVID-19. About the research overall: Samples of COVID-19 (acute and convalescent) were obtained from the United States, Italy and Spain.

Original handling: It was from reference gene primer amplification that nucleated cell counts were estimated. Measured with immunoSEQ multiplex PCR; TCRdb has only the in-frame clones, and not every one. V and J calls and clone size are copied from that table; D and trimming were computed from the DNA. The table has some 240,000 clones, 65% to 85% seen once. Trimming shortened V by 3 bases and J by 5 bases, and 15 bases separated the two germline ends. In germline, CDR1 is KGHDR, CDR2 SFDVKD. The length of the CDR3 is 15 residues. This clone was detected a few times. Material: peripheral blood. The receptor's source is a human donor in a cohort sampled during active COVID-19. This sequence joins TRBV24-1 and TRBJ2-5; maybe TRBD2 (7 bases). The CDR3 sequence is CATSDIGAGAETQYF. The DNA for the CDR3 is TGTGCCACCAGTGATATCGGGGCGGGGGCCGAGACCCAGTACTTC.